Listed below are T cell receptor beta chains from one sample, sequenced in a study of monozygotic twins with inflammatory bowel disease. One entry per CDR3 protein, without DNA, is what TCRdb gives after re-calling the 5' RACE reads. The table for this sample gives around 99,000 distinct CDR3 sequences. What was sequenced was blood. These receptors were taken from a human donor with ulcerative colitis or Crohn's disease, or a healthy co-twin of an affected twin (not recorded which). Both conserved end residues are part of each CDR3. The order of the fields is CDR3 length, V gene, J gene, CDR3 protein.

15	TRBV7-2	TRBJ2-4	CASTLAGLAKNIQYF
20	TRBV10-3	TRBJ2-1	CAISESKVFRREGNYNEQFF
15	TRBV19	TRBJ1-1	CASSPAGQTNTEAFF
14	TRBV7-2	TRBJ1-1	CASSLRVQNTEAFF
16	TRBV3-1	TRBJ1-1	CASSQDEDVLNTEAFF
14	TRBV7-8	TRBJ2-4	CASSMGSSADIQYF
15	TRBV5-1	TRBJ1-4	CASSLLGATNEKLFF
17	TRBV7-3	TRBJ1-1	CASSLTSQVGINTEAFF
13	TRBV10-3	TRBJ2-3	CATNTGSADTQYF
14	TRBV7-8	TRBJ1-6	CASSLDRANSPLHF
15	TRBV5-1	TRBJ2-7	CASSFGTSGSYEQYF
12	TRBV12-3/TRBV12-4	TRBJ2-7	CASSLGVGEQYF
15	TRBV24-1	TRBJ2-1	CATSEPGTAYNEQFF
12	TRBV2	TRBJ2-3	CASSVRADTQYF
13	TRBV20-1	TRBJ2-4	CSARVPLGDIQYF
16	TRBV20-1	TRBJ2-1	CSARFSLATSYNEQFF